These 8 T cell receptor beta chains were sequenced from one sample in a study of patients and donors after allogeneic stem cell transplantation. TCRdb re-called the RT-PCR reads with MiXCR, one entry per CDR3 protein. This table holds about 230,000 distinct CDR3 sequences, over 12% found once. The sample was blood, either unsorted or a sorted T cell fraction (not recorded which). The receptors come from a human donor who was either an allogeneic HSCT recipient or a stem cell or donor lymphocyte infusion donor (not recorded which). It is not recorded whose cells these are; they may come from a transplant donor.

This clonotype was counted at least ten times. The CDR3 is CASSSSVTSEAFF. The DNA of the CDR3 is TGCGCCAGCAGCTCTTCGGTAACTTCTGAAGCTTTCTTT. This sequence joins TRBV5-1 and TRBJ1-1, with D unclear. The CDR3 runs to 13 residues. Germline V gives CDR1 SGHRS, CDR2 YFSETQ. Trimming stripped 3 bases from V and 6 bases from J, with 12 bases between.

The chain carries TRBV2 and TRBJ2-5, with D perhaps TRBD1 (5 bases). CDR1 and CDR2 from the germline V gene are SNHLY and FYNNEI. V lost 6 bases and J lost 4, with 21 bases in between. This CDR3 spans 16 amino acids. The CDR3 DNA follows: TGTGCCAGCAGCCTGAGAAGGGGATCTTACGCAGAGACCCAGTACTTC. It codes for CASSLRRGSYAETQYF.

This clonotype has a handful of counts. The CDR3 reads CASSTDSLSGNTIYF. The DNA for the CDR3 is TGCGCCAGCAGCACGGACAGCCTCTCTGGAAACACCATATATTTT. This sequence joins TRBV5-1 and TRBJ1-3, with D perhaps matching TRBD1 (6 bases). Trimming shortened V by 4 bases and J by 0 bases, and 11 bases separated the two germline ends. The germline gives CDR1 SGHRS, CDR2 YFSETQ. This CDR3 spans 15 amino acids.

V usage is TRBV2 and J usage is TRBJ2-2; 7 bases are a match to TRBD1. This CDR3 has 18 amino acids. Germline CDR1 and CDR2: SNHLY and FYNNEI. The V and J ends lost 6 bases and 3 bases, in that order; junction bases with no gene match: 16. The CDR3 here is CASRDNQGDRFYTGELFF. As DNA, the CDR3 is TGTGCCAGCAGAGACAACCAGGGGGACAGATTTTACACCGGGGAGCTGTTTTTT.

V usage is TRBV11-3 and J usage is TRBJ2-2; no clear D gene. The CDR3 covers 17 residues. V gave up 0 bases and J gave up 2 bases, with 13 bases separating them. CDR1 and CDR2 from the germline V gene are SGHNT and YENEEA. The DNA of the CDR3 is TGTGCCAGCAGCTTAGACGTGGCCCTGGGTAACACCGGGGAGCTGTTTTTT. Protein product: CASSLDVALGNTGELFF. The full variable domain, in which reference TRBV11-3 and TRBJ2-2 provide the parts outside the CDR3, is EAGVVQSPRYKIIEKKQPVAFWCNPISGHNTLYWYLQNLGQGPELLIRYENEEAVDDSQLPKDRFSAERLKGVDSTLKIQPAELGDSAVYLCASSLDVALGNTGELFFGEGSRLTVL.

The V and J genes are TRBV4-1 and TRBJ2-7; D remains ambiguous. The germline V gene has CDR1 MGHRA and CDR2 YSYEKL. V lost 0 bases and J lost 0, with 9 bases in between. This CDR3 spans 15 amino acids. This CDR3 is CASSQEALVSYEQYF. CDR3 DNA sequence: TGCGCCAGCAGCCAAGAAGCCTTGGTCTCCTACGAGCAGTACTTC.

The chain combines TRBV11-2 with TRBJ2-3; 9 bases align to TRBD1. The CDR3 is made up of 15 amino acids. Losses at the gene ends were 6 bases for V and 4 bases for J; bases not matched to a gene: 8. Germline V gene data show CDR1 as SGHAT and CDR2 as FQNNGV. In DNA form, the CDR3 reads TGTGCCAGCAGTCTGGACAGGGGTAAGGCAGATACGCAGTATTTT. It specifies CASSLDRGKADTQYF.

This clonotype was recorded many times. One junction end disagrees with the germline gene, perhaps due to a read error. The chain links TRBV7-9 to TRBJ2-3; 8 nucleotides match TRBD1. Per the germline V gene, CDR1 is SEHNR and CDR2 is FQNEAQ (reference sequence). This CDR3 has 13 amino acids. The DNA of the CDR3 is TGTGCCGGCAGGGGGCTGGACACAGATACGCAGTATTTT. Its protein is CAGRGLDTDTQYF.